The 8 T cell receptor beta chains in this list originate from one sample, sequenced in a study of blood T cell repertoires in COVID-19. Clones were sequenced by immunoSEQ multiplex PCR, and TCRdb holds only the in-frame ones, with some missing. Of over 45,000 clones listed, about four fifths are singletons. Sample: peripheral blood. Source of these receptors: a human donor in a cohort sampled during active COVID-19.

This chain links TRBV29-1 with TRBJ2-3, with 8 nucleotides matching TRBD2. The germline CDR1 and CDR2 sequences are SQVTM and ANQGSEA. This CDR3 is 17 amino acids long. J gave up 4 bases and V 0 bases, and 12 bases lay outside the gene matches. This chain's CDR3 is CSVEDPKRGHLSDTQYF. The CDR3 DNA reads TGCAGCGTTGAAGATCCTAAGCGGGGGCACCTTTCAGATACGCAGTATTTT.

The chain carries TRBV6-6 and TRBJ2-3, with D tentatively TRBD1 (6 bases). The CDR3 is 16 residues long. V gave up 6 bases and J gave up 4 bases, with 20 bases separating them. Per the germline V gene, CDR1 is MNHNY and CDR2 is SVGAGI (reference sequence). The CDR3 protein is CASSPGLYRVSDTQYF. The CDR3 nucleotides read TGTGCCAGCAGCCCCGGCCTTTACAGGGTCTCAGATACGCAGTATTTT.

Here the CDR3 DNA reads TGCGCCAGCAGTCCCGGGACAGTTGGATTTGAAGCTTTCTTT. Encoded protein: CASSPGTVGFEAFF. The gene calls are TRBV5-1 and TRBJ1-1, with 7 bases that match TRBD1. This CDR3 spans 14 amino acids. V shed 5 bases, J shed 7 bases, and the junction held 11 bases outside the gene matches. CDR1 is SGHRS, CDR2 YFSETQ, per germline. The complete variable domain, with remaining parts taken from reference TRBV5-1 and TRBJ1-1, reads KAGVTQTPRYLIKTRGQQVTLSCSPISGHRSVSWYQQTPGQGLQFLFEYFSETQRNKGNFPGRFSGRQFSNSRSEMNVSTLELGDSALYLCASSPGTVGFEAFFGQGTRLTVV.

V and J are TRBV7-9 and TRBJ2-5, with TRBD1 matching over 7 bases. Germline lookup yields CDR1 SEHNR and CDR2 FQNEAQ (reference sequence). The CDR3 loop spans 14 amino acids. Trimming at V came to 5 bases and at J to 5 bases, leaving 8 bases not matched to a gene. This chain's CDR3 is CASSPQGLGETQYF. The CDR3 DNA follows: TGTGCCAGCAGCCCACAGGGGTTAGGGGAGACCCAGTACTTC.

V gene TRBV10-3 combines with J gene TRBJ1-1, with 9 bases that match TRBD1. V trimming: 6 bases; J trimming: 10 bases; junction bases outside the gene matches: 6. The CDR3 runs to 12 residues. Germline CDR1 is ENHRY and CDR2 is SYGVKD. CDR3 bases: TGTGCCATCAGAGACCCGGGACAGGGAGCTTTCTTT. Protein: CAIRDPGQGAFF.

The chain couples TRBV7-3 to TRBJ2-5; possible D gene TRBD1, 5 bases. Trimming left V 0 bases short and J 5 bases short, with 13 bases between. Germline V gene sequence: CDR1 SGHTA, CDR2 FQGTGA. CDR3 size: 15 residues. The CDR3, as DNA: TGTGCCAGCAGCTTAACGGCATCAGGGTGGGAGACCCAGTACTTC. Protein product: CASSLTASGWETQYF.

DNA of the CDR3: TGTGCCAGCTCCGAGACAGGGGGCAGTGGGAAACTGTTTTTT. Protein product: CASSETGGSGKLFF. The rearrangement joins TRBV19 to TRBJ1-4, with 10 positions matching TRBD1. V lost 9 bases to trimming and J lost 11 bases; unmatched junction nucleotides: 12. CDR1 and CDR2 (germline): LNHDA, SQIVND (reference sequence). The CDR3 spans 14 residues.

The genes are TRBV7-3 and TRBJ1-6; TRBD1 is a possible D gene (5 bases). This CDR3 is built from 15 residues. The V gene's germline CDR1 is SGHTA and CDR2 FQGTGA. Trimming shortened V by 5 bases and J by 7 bases, and 15 bases separated the two germline ends. Here the CDR3 DNA reads TGTGCCAGCAGCCTCGGGGGGGTCGTCAATTCACCCCTCCACTTT. It encodes CASSLGGVVNSPLHF.